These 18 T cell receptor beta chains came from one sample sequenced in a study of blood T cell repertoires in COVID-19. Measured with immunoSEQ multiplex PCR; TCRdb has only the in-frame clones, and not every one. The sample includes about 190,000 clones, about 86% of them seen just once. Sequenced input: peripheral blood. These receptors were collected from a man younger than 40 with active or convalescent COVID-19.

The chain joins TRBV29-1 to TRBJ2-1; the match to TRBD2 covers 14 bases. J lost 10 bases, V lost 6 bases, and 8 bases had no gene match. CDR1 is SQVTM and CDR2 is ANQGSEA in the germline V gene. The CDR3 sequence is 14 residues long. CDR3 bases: TGCAGCGTGGAGGGGACTAGCGGGGGCCAGGAGCAGTTCTTC. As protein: CSVEGTSGGQEQFF.

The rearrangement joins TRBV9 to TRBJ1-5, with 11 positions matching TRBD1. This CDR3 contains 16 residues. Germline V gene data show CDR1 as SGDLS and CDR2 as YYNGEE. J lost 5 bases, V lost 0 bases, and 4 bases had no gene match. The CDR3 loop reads CASSVGTGGLDQPQHF. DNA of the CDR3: TGTGCCAGCAGCGTAGGGACAGGGGGCCTGGATCAGCCCCAGCATTTT.

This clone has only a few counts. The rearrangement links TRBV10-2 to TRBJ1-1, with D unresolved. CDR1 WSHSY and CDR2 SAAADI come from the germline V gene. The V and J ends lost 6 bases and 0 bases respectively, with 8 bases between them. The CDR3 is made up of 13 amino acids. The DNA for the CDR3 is TGCGCCAGCAGCCCCTCGTTGAACACTGAAGCTTTCTTT. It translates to CASSPSLNTEAFF.

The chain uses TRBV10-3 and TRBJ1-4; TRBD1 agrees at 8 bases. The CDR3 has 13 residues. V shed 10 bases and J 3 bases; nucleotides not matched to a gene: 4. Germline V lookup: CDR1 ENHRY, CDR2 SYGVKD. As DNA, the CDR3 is TGTGCCACCAAGACAGGGGCTAATGAAAAACTGTTTTTT. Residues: CATKTGANEKLFF.

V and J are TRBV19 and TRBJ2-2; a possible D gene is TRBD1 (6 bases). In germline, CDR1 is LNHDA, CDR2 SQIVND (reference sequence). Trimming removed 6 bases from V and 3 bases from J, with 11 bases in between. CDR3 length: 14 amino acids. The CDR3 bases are TGTGCCAGTAGGACAACAGGGTACACCGGGGAGCTGTTTTTT. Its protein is CASRTTGYTGELFF.

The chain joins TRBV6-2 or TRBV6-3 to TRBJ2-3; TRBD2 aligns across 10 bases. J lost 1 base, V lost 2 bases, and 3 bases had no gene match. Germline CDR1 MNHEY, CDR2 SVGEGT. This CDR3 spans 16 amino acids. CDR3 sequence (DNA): TGTGCCAGCAGTTACCAGAGCGGGAGGGGCACAGATACGCAGTATTTT. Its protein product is CASSYQSGRGTDTQYF.

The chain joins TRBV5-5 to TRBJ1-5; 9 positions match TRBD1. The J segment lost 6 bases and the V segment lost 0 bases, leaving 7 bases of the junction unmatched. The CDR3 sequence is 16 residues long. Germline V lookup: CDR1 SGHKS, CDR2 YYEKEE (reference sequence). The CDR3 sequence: CASSLEGDREAQPQHF. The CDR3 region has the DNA TGTGCCAGCAGCTTGGAGGGGGACAGGGAGGCTCAGCCCCAGCATTTT.

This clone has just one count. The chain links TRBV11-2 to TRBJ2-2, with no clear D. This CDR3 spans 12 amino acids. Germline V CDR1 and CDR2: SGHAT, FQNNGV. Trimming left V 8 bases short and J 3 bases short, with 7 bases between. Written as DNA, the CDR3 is TGTGCCAGCTACGAGGACACCGGGGAGCTGTTTTTT. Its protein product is CASYEDTGELFF.

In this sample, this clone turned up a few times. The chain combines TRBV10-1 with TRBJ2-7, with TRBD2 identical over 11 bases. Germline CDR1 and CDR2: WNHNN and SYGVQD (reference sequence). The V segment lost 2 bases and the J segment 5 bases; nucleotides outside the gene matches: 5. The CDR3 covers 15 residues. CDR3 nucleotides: TGCGCCAGCAGTGAGGTGGGACTAGCGGTCCACGAGCAGTACTTC. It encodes CASSEVGLAVHEQYF.

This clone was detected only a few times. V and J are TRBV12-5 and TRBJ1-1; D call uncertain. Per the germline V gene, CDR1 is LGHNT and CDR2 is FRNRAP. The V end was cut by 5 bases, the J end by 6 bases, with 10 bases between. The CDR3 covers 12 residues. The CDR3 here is CASGKPPAEAFF. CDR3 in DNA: TGTGCTAGTGGTAAGCCCCCGGCTGAAGCTTTCTTT.

This chain's CDR3 is CATSREAGAGELFF. Written as DNA, the CDR3 is TGTGCCACCAGCAGAGAAGCGGGAGCCGGGGAGCTGTTTTTT. V usage is TRBV15 and J usage is TRBJ2-2; 8 bases map to TRBD2. This CDR3 is 14 amino acids long. The germline V gene has CDR1 LNHNV and CDR2 YYDKDF (reference sequence). With 0 bases clipped from V and 6 bases from J, the junction kept 0 bases outside the gene matches.

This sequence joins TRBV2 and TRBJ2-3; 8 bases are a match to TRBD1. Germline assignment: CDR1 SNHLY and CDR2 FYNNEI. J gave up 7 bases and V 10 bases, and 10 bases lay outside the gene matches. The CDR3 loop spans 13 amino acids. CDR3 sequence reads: CATDRGISYTQYF. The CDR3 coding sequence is TGTGCCACCGACAGGGGAATTTCCTATACGCAGTATTTT.

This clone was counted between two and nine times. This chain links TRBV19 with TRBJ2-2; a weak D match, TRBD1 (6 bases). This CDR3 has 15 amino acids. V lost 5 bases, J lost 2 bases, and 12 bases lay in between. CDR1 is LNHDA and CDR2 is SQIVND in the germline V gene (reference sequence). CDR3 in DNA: TGTGCCAGTAGTTCTGGACAGCCCAACACCGGGGAGCTGTTTTTT. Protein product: CASSSGQPNTGELFF.

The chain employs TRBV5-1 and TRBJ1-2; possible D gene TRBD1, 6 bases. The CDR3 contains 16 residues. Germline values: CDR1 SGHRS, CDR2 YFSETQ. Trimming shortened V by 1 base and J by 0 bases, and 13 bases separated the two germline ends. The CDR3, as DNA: TGCGCCAGCAGCTTGTTGCAGGGGTCAGCTAACTATGGCTACACCTTC. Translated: CASSLLQGSANYGYTF.

Here the CDR3 DNA reads TGTGCCAGCAGCACAGGGGCAACTAATGAAAAACTGTTTTTT. Its protein product is CASSTGATNEKLFF. The chain has TRBV28 and TRBJ1-4; 7 bases align to TRBD1. V shed 6 bases, J shed 0 bases, and the junction held 1 base outside the gene matches. Germline values: CDR1 MDHEN, CDR2 SYDVKM. The CDR3 contains 14 residues.

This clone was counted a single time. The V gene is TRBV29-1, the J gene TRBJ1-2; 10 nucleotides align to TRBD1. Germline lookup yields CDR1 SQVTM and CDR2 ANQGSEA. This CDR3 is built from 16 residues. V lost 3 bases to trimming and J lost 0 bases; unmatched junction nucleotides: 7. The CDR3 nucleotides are TGCAGCGTTGACGGGAGACAGGGGGCTACTAACTATGGCTACACCTTC. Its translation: CSVDGRQGATNYGYTF.

Here the CDR3 DNA reads TGTGCCAGCAGTTTAAACAGGGGGACCACTGAAGCTTTCTTT. Amino acid sequence: CASSLNRGTTEAFF. V is TRBV27 and J is TRBJ1-1; 8 bases match TRBD1. This CDR3 region has 14 residues. V lost 2 bases, J lost 4 bases, and 3 bases stayed unmatched. The germline V gene has CDR1 MNHEY and CDR2 SMNVEV (reference sequence).

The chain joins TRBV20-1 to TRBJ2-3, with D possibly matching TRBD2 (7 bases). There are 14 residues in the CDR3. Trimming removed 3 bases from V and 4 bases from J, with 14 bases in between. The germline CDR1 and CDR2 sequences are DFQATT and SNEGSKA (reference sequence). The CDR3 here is CSASRGEGADTQYF. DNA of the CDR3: TGCAGTGCTAGTAGGGGGGAGGGGGCAGATACGCAGTATTTT.